These T cell receptor beta chains were read from a single sample in a study of shared clonotypes between healthy human individuals. The repertoire was sequenced with immunoSEQ multiplex PCR; TCRdb's copy has only in-frame clones and lacks some. Among a few hundred thousand clones, around 79% were seen once, and the ten largest hold less than 15%. Specimen: PBMCs. These receptors all stem from a woman aged 40 to 49 in good health. Some clones in this sample may be carry-over from other donors' samples. Both conserved end residues are part of each CDR3. The order of the fields is D gene, V gene, clone size, J gene, CDR3 DNA, CDR3 protein. D genes are given only for firm matches. The listing skips clone size in some rows; elsewhere it reads once, few, many or a size class.

D gene: .; V gene: TRBV30; clone size: .; J gene: TRBJ1-5; CDR3 DNA: TGTGCCTGGAGTACGGGCGACAATCAGCCCCAGCATTTT; CDR3 protein: CAWSTGDNQPQHF
D gene: TRBD1; V gene: TRBV7-2; clone size: .; J gene: TRBJ1-1; CDR3 DNA: TGTGCCAGCAGCCCCCGACAGGGTGCGAACACTGAAGCTTTCTTT; CDR3 protein: CASSPRQGANTEAFF
D gene: .; V gene: TRBV5-4; clone size: .; J gene: TRBJ1-1; CDR3 DNA: TGTGCCAGCAGCCGATCAAGTAACACTGAAGCTTTCTTT; CDR3 protein: CASSRSSNTEAFF
D gene: .; V gene: TRBV7-6; clone size: .; J gene: TRBJ2-1; CDR3 DNA: TGTGCCAGCAGCCACCCAGGGCGGAGTGGAGATGAGCAGTTCTTC; CDR3 protein: CASSHPGRSGDEQFF
D gene: .; V gene: TRBV5-4; clone size: .; J gene: TRBJ2-2; CDR3 DNA: TGTGCCAGCAGCAGCCTCAGCCCCGCGAACACCGGGGAGCTGTTTTTT; CDR3 protein: CASSSLSPANTGELFF
D gene: TRBD1; V gene: TRBV12-5; clone size: .; J gene: TRBJ2-5; CDR3 DNA: TGTGCTAGTGGTTCCGGGACAGGGGTAAGGGAGACCCAGTACTTC; CDR3 protein: CASGSGTGVRETQYF
D gene: .; V gene: TRBV9; clone size: .; J gene: TRBJ2-2; CDR3 DNA: TGTGCCAGCAGCGTAGCTCTTGCGGGGTCCACCGGGGAGCTGTTTTTT; CDR3 protein: CASSVALAGSTGELFF
D gene: TRBD1; V gene: TRBV2; clone size: .; J gene: TRBJ1-3; CDR3 DNA: TGTGCCAGCAGCGCACAGGGGGTTGGAAACACCATATATTTT; CDR3 protein: CASSAQGVGNTIYF
D gene: .; V gene: TRBV7-3; clone size: .; J gene: TRBJ2-6; CDR3 DNA: TGTGCCAGCAGCTTCGAGTTCTCTGGGGCCAACGTCCTGACTTTC; CDR3 protein: CASSFEFSGANVLTF
D gene: .; V gene: TRBV29-1; clone size: .; J gene: TRBJ1-2; CDR3 DNA: TGCAGCGTTGGTATCAGACTTAACTATGGCTACACCTTC; CDR3 protein: CSVGIRLNYGYTF
D gene: TRBD2; V gene: TRBV6-4; clone size: .; J gene: TRBJ2-3; CDR3 DNA: TGTGCCAGCAGTGAATATATGACTAGCGGACGCACAGATACGCAGTATTTT; CDR3 protein: CASSEYMTSGRTDTQYF
D gene: TRBD1; V gene: TRBV18; clone size: .; J gene: TRBJ2-1; CDR3 DNA: TGTGCCAGCTCACCACGAGGACAGGGTAGTTCCAATGAGCAGTTCTTC; CDR3 protein: CASSPRGQGSSNEQFF
D gene: .; V gene: TRBV30; clone size: .; J gene: TRBJ1-6; CDR3 DNA: TGTGCCTGGAATTTCTTGGGCAATTCACCCCTCCACTTT; CDR3 protein: CAWNFLGNSPLHF
D gene: .; V gene: TRBV5-4; clone size: .; J gene: TRBJ2-1; CDR3 DNA: TGTGCCAGCAGCTTTGACAAAAGCTCCTACAATGAGCAGTTCTTC; CDR3 protein: CASSFDKSSYNEQFF
D gene: .; V gene: TRBV11-1; clone size: .; J gene: TRBJ1-1; CDR3 DNA: TGTGCCAGCAGCTTAGTAGTACCAAACACTGAAGCTTTCTTT; CDR3 protein: CASSLVVPNTEAFF
D gene: .; V gene: TRBV7-2; clone size: .; J gene: TRBJ2-1; CDR3 DNA: TGTGCCAGCAGCTCAGGGGGGACTGAGTTCTTC; CDR3 protein: CASSSGGTEFF
D gene: .; V gene: TRBV19; clone size: .; J gene: TRBJ2-1; CDR3 DNA: TGTGCCAGTAGTATCGGTGACAACAATGAGCAGTTCTTC; CDR3 protein: CASSIGDNNEQFF
D gene: TRBD1; V gene: TRBV2; clone size: .; J gene: TRBJ1-5; CDR3 DNA: TGTGCCAGCAAACGACCAGGGGGGGGCAATCAGCCCCAGCATTTT; CDR3 protein: CASKRPGGGNQPQHF
D gene: .; V gene: TRBV30; clone size: .; J gene: TRBJ1-3; CDR3 DNA: TGTGCCTGGAGTGAGGAGAACTCTGGAAACACCATATATTTT; CDR3 protein: CAWSEENSGNTIYF
D gene: TRBD2; V gene: TRBV10-3; clone size: .; J gene: TRBJ2-3; CDR3 DNA: TGTGCCACCGGACTAGCCGCAACAGATACGCAGTATTTT; CDR3 protein: CATGLAATDTQYF
D gene: TRBD1; V gene: TRBV5-1; clone size: .; J gene: TRBJ2-5; CDR3 DNA: TGCGCCAGCAGCTTAGTCGGGACAGGGGAAGAGACCCAGTACTTC; CDR3 protein: CASSLVGTGEETQYF
D gene: .; V gene: TRBV30; clone size: .; J gene: TRBJ2-5; CDR3 DNA: TGTGCCTGGAGTGTCGGCAACCAAGAGACCCAGTACTTC; CDR3 protein: CAWSVGNQETQYF
D gene: .; V gene: TRBV5-5; clone size: .; J gene: TRBJ2-3; CDR3 DNA: TGTGCCAGCAGCTCCACGTCGTCAGATACGCAGTATTTT; CDR3 protein: CASSSTSSDTQYF
D gene: .; V gene: TRBV6-5; clone size: few; J gene: TRBJ1-5; CDR3 DNA: TGTGCCAGCAGGCCTACAGGGAAGAGCAATCAGCCCCAGCATTTT; CDR3 protein: CASRPTGKSNQPQHF
D gene: .; V gene: TRBV30; clone size: once; J gene: TRBJ2-3; CDR3 DNA: TGTGCCTGGTCCGCAGGGGTGGCGGGGGCAGATACGCAGTATTTT; CDR3 protein: CAWSAGVAGADTQYF
D gene: .; V gene: TRBV5-1; clone size: .; J gene: TRBJ2-1; CDR3 DNA: TGCGCCAGCAGCTTGGGATTCGTCGGAGGCAATGAGCAGTTCTTC; CDR3 protein: CASSLGFVGGNEQFF
D gene: .; V gene: TRBV4-1; clone size: .; J gene: TRBJ2-7; CDR3 DNA: TGCGCCAGCAGCCAAGAGAGGGGGAGCTCCTACGAGCAGTACTTC; CDR3 protein: CASSQERGSSYEQYF
D gene: .; V gene: TRBV7-9; clone size: .; J gene: TRBJ1-3; CDR3 DNA: TGTGCCAGCAGCTTAATGGGAACAGGGCTAGGCGACACCATATATTTT; CDR3 protein: CASSLMGTGLGDTIYF
D gene: .; V gene: TRBV5-4; clone size: .; J gene: TRBJ2-5; CDR3 DNA: TGTGCCAGCAGCTTGCTTACAGCCCAAGAGACCCAGTACTTC; CDR3 protein: CASSLLTAQETQYF
D gene: .; V gene: TRBV5-1; clone size: .; J gene: TRBJ2-5; CDR3 DNA: TGCGCCAGCAAAAGGAGCGCCGGCCAAGAGACCCAGTACTTC; CDR3 protein: CASKRSAGQETQYF
D gene: TRBD2; V gene: TRBV10-3; clone size: .; J gene: TRBJ2-7; CDR3 DNA: TGTGCCATCAGTGAACCAGGACTAGCGGACCGCGAGCAGTACTTC; CDR3 protein: CAISEPGLADREQYF
D gene: TRBD2; V gene: TRBV28; clone size: .; J gene: TRBJ2-5; CDR3 DNA: TGTGCCAGCAGTCCCTGGACTAGCGGGCAAGAGACCCAGTACTTC; CDR3 protein: CASSPWTSGQETQYF
D gene: .; V gene: TRBV5-8; clone size: .; J gene: TRBJ2-2; CDR3 DNA: TGTGCCAGCGAGGGATTCGTCAACACCGGGGAGCTGTTTTTT; CDR3 protein: CASEGFVNTGELFF
D gene: .; V gene: TRBV29-1; clone size: .; J gene: TRBJ1-5; CDR3 DNA: TGCAGCGCCACTAGGGGAGGCAATCAGCCCCAGCATTTT; CDR3 protein: CSATRGGNQPQHF
D gene: .; V gene: TRBV4-2; clone size: .; J gene: TRBJ2-1; CDR3 DNA: TGTGCCAGCAGCCCAATCCTCGGTGGTGGACACAATGAGCAGTTCTTC; CDR3 protein: CASSPILGGGHNEQFF
D gene: .; V gene: TRBV7-9; clone size: .; J gene: TRBJ2-7; CDR3 DNA: TGTGCCAGCAGCTCAGATAGGCTGATGCAGGACTCCTACGAGCAGTACTTC; CDR3 protein: CASSSDRLMQDSYEQYF